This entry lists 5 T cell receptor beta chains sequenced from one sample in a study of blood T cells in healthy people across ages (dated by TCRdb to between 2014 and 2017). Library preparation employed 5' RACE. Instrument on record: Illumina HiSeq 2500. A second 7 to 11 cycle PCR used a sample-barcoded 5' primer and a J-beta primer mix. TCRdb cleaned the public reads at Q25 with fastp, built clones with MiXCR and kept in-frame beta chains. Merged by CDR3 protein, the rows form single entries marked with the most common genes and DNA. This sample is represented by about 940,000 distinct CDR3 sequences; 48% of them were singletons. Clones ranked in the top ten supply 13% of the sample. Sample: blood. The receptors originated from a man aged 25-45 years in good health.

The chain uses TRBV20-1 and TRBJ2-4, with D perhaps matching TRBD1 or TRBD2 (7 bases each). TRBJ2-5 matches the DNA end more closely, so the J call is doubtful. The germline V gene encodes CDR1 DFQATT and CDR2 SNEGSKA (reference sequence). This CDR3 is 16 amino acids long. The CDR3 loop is CSARRPGRGHQETQYF. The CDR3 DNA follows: TGCAGTGCTAGACGCCCAGGGAGGGGGCATCAAGAGACCCAGTACTTC.

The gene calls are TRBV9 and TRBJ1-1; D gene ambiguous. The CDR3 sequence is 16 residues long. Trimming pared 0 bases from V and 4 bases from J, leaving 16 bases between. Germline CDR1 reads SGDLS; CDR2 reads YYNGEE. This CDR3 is CASSVVAGPRITEAFF. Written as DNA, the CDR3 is TGTGCCAGCAGCGTAGTAGCCGGGCCTAGGATCACTGAAGCTTTCTTT.

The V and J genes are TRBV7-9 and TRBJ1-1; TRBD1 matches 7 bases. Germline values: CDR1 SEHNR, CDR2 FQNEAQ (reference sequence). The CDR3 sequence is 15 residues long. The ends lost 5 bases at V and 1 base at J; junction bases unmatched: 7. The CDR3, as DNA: TGTGCCAGCAGCCCCAAAGACAGGGAGAACACTGAAGCTTTCTTT. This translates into CASSPKDRENTEAFF.

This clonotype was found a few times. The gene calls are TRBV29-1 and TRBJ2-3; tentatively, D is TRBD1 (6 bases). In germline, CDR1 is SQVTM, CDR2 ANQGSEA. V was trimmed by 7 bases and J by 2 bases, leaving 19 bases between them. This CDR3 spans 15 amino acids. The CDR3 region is CSGFRDTFSTDTQYF. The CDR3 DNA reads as TGCAGCGGGTTCCGGGACACCTTTTCCACAGATACGCAGTATTTT.

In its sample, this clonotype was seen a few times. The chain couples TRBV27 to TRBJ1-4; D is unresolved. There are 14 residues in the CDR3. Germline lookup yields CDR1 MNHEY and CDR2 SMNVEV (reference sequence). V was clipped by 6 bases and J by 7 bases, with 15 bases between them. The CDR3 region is CASRLRGAGEKLFF. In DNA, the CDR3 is TGTGCCAGCAGACTCCGGGGAGCGGGTGAAAAACTGTTTTTT.